Following are 10 T cell receptor beta chains from one sample sequenced in a study of blood T cell repertoires in COVID-19. Data came from immunoSEQ multiplex PCR; TCRdb stores just in-frame clones and leaves some out. The sample records under 350,000 clones, around 89% being singletons. Sequenced sample: peripheral blood. These receptors were obtained from a man aged 35-49 years with acute or convalescent COVID-19.

The chain links TRBV28 to TRBJ1-5; weak D call: TRBD1 (6 bases). Germline V gives CDR1 MDHEN, CDR2 SYDVKM. V was pared by 6 bases and J by 3 bases, with 15 bases between. The CDR3 loop spans 15 amino acids. CDR3 coding DNA: TGTGCCAGCAGCACCTCGGACAGTCTCAATCAGCCCCAGCATTTT. Protein product: CASSTSDSLNQPQHF.

The chain employs TRBV24-1 and TRBJ2-7, with TRBD1 as a possible D gene (5 bases). The length of the CDR3 is 13 residues. Germline-derived CDR1 and CDR2 are KGHDR and SFDVKD. Deletions cut 3 bases from V and 4 bases from J, with 9 bases between. In DNA, the CDR3 is TGTGCCACCAGTGATCCCGACAGTTACGAGCAGTACTTC. It is translated as CATSDPDSYEQYF.

On this clone: Other DNA sequences in the same sample also yield this CDR3. The chain combines TRBV9 with TRBJ2-5, with 13 bases aligning to TRBD2. The germline V gene encodes CDR1 SGDLS and CDR2 YYNGEE. V was pared by 0 bases and J by 3 bases, with 2 bases of the junction left unmatched. This CDR3 is built from 16 residues. The CDR3 loop is CASSVAGLAGEETQYF. DNA for the CDR3: TGTGCCAGCAGCGTAGCAGGACTAGCGGGGGAAGAGACCCAGTACTTC.

This clone was seen just once. The chain links TRBV9 to TRBJ1-3; D is unresolved. Germline CDR1 SGDLS, CDR2 YYNGEE. V lost 7 bases, J lost 4 bases, and 18 bases lay in between. CDR3 size: 15 residues. Here the CDR3 reads CASRPGLTGGNTIYF. For the CDR3, the DNA is TGTGCCAGCCGACCAGGACTCACGGGAGGAAACACCATATATTTT.

The V and J genes are TRBV19 and TRBJ2-2; possible D gene TRBD1, 7 bases. The CDR3 is 15 residues long. The V end was cut by 0 bases, the J end by 7 bases, with 12 bases between. Germline CDR1 reads LNHDA; CDR2 reads SQIVND (reference sequence). This CDR3 reads CASSIDGGGGGELFF. CDR3 coding DNA: TGTGCCAGTAGTATAGATGGAGGGGGCGGCGGGGAGCTGTTTTTT.

The CDR3 reads CASSSGSVQYF. In nucleotides, the CDR3 is TGTGCCAGCAGCTCCGGGTCAGTTCAGTACTTC. The V and J genes are TRBV7-9 and TRBJ2-7; no clear D gene. In germline, CDR1 is SEHNR, CDR2 FQNEAQ (reference sequence). The CDR3 covers 11 residues. V was cut by 4 bases and J by 10 bases, with 11 bases left in between.

The chain combines TRBV5-1 with TRBJ2-4; 7 bases align to TRBD2. CDR1 and CDR2 (germline): SGHRS, YFSETQ. V dropped 4 bases and J dropped 1; count of bases not matched to a gene: 5. This CDR3 is built from 15 residues. CDR3 residues: CASSPNSGAKNIQYF. In DNA, the CDR3 is TGCGCCAGCAGCCCCAATAGCGGGGCCAAAAACATTCAGTACTTC.

The chain links TRBV29-1 to TRBJ2-5; perhaps TRBD1 as D (5 bases). Germline CDR1 SQVTM, CDR2 ANQGSEA. The CDR3 runs to 14 residues. V gave up 3 bases and J gave up 5 bases, with 16 bases separating them. As DNA, the CDR3 is TGCAGCGTTGATCAGGGCCCCGGGTGGGAGACCCAGTACTTC. It encodes CSVDQGPGWETQYF.

This clone was observed a single time. The chain joins TRBV28 to TRBJ1-5; a weak D match, TRBD1 (6 bases). The V and J ends lost 3 bases and 4 bases respectively, with 10 bases between them. This CDR3 has 14 residues. CDR1 and CDR2 from the germline V gene are MDHEN and SYDVKM. The CDR3 bases are TGTGCCAGCAGTTTTGAACAGGGTAATCAGCCCCAGCATTTT. Translating gives CASSFEQGNQPQHF.

This rearrangement joins TRBV6-5 to TRBJ1-6, with 7 bases identical to TRBD1. This CDR3 contains 15 residues. Germline loops: CDR1 MNHEY, CDR2 SVGAGI. The ends lost 6 bases at V and 5 bases at J; junction bases unmatched: 7. CDR3: CASRRQGGDNSPLHF. CDR3 bases: TGTGCCAGCAGGAGACAGGGTGGTGATAATTCACCCCTCCACTTT.